The rows below give T cell receptor beta chains drawn from one sample of a study of blood T cell repertoires in COVID-19. Clones were sequenced by immunoSEQ multiplex PCR, and TCRdb holds only the in-frame ones, with some missing. The sample lists about 270,000 clones, approximately 91% occurring once. The sample consisted of PBMCs or T cells enriched from blood (not recorded which). The source of these receptors is a woman in her thirties or forties with acute COVID-19. Both conserved end residues are part of each CDR3. The D gene is left open where the match is weak. A clone size is listed for some rows: how often the clone was seen (once, few, many), or a class if it is expanded.

d_gene	j_gene	abundance	v_gene	CDR3aa	CDR3nt
TRBD1	TRBJ2-7	once	TRBV30	CAWSSRTGYGEQYF	TGTGCCTGGAGTTCCCGGACAGGGTACGGCGAGCAGTACTTC
TRBD1	TRBJ1-5	.	TRBV12-3/TRBV12-4	CAIAGGGNQPQHF	TGTGCCATAGCAGGGGGCGGTAATCAGCCCCAGCATTTT
TRBD2	TRBJ2-2	.	TRBV7-3	CASGLAVHTGELFF	TGTGCCAGCGGCCTAGCGGTCCACACCGGGGAGCTGTTTTTT
.	TRBJ1-6	.	TRBV11-3	CASSLVYGGNSPLHF	TGTGCCAGCAGCTTAGTCTATGGGGGGAATTCACCCCTCCACTTT
TRBD2	TRBJ2-3	.	TRBV5-4	CASSLAGADTQYF	TGTGCCAGCAGCTTAGCGGGAGCCGATACGCAGTATTTT
.	TRBJ1-2	.	TRBV27	CASSLSRPSSSGYTF	TGTGCCAGCAGTTTATCGCGGCCGTCTAGTAGTGGCTACACCTTC
.	TRBJ1-1	.	TRBV7-2	CASSVRGGDTEAFF	TGTGCCAGCAGCGTGAGGGGGGGAGACACTGAAGCTTTCTTT
TRBD2	TRBJ2-2	few	TRBV19	CASTLYSKGLAGGTGELFF	TGTGCCAGTACCCTCTACTCTAAGGGGCTAGCGGGAGGAACCGGGGAGCTGTTTTTT
TRBD1	TRBJ2-5	.	TRBV24-1	CATSDRTGGGQETQYF	TGTGCCACCAGTGACCGGACAGGTGGGGGCCAAGAGACCCAGTACTTC
TRBD2	TRBJ2-1	.	TRBV18	CASSPFQRGGYNEQFF	TGTGCCAGCTCACCATTCCAGCGGGGGGGCTACAATGAGCAGTTCTTC
.	TRBJ2-3	.	TRBV11-2	CASSLDRSTADTQYF	TGTGCCAGCAGCTTAGATAGAAGTACCGCAGATACGCAGTATTTT
.	TRBJ2-1	once	TRBV6-1	CASSDEDSSYNEQFF	TGTGCCAGCAGTGACGAGGATAGCTCCTACAATGAGCAGTTCTTC
.	TRBJ1-5	.	TRBV28	CASSPRGYNQPQHF	TGTGCCAGCAGTCCTAGGGGCTACAATCAGCCCCAGCATTTT
.	TRBJ1-5	.	TRBV4-3	CASSQGGRGGNQPQHF	TGCGCCAGCAGCCAAGGGGGCAGGGGTGGCAATCAGCCCCAGCATTTT
.	TRBJ2-2	.	TRBV7-2	CATIAGSSVTGELFF	TGTGCCACCATCGCGGGGAGCAGCGTGACCGGGGAGCTGTTTTTT
.	TRBJ2-2	once	TRBV4-1	CASSQGPPRGGYTGELFF	TGCGCCAGCAGCCAAGGCCCTCCGAGGGGGGGGTACACCGGGGAGCTGTTTTTT
TRBD2	TRBJ2-5	.	TRBV7-2	CASSFRGEETQYF	TGTGCCAGCAGCTTTCGGGGGGAAGAGACCCAGTACTTC